This T cell receptor beta chain was sequenced in a study of T cells in localized non-small cell lung cancer. Produced via immunoSEQ multiplex PCR; TCRdb's table is partial and in-frame only. In the table there are 40,000 to 55,000 clones, over 70% of which are singletons. Study-level points and caveats: Highest T cell clonality was seen in uninvolved adjacent lung, surpassing that measured in tumor. Appearance in adjacent lung was seen for a median approximately 59 of the top 100 tumor clones.

This CDR3 comprises 16 residues. Looked up from germline, CDR1 is SGHRS and CDR2 is YFSETQ. Trimming stripped 3 bases from V and 2 bases from J, with 17 bases between. This clone was seen a single time. The antigen is unknown. The chain has TRBV5-1 and TRBJ2-5, with no clear D. Material: PBMCs, obtained before any cancer treatment. The origin of this receptor is a woman aged 35-75 years with stage II lung adenocarcinoma. The CDR3 nucleotides are TGCGCCAGCAGCTCGACCGGCAGGCCCTCTCAAGAGACCCAGTACTTC. Translated: CASSSTGRPSQETQYF.